A selection of T cell receptor beta chains follows, all from one sample in a study of blood T cell repertoires in COVID-19. Some clones are missing from TCRdb's copy, which holds only in-frame ones; the method was immunoSEQ multiplex PCR. The data show hundreds of thousands of clones, 90% to 95% seen once. The specimen sequenced was peripheral blood. The origin of the receptors is a woman between 18 and 30 years old who had recovered from COVID-19. Each CDR3 is given with its conserved first and last residue. The order of the fields is D gene, clone size, J gene, V gene, CDR3 DNA, CDR3 protein. The D gene is left open where the match is weak. Clone size is shown for a subset of rows, as once, few, many or a class of expanded clone.

D: -
size: -
J: TRBJ2-3
V: TRBV30
DNA: TGTGCCTGGAGTCATGGTAGAACAGATACGCAGTATTTT
CDR3: CAWSHGRTDTQYF

D: -
size: -
J: TRBJ2-2
V: TRBV19
DNA: TGTGCCAGTACCATGGGGGGGCGAGTGGTGGGTGCCGGGGAGCTGTTTTTT
CDR3: CASTMGGRVVGAGELFF

D: -
size: few
J: TRBJ2-1
V: TRBV6-6
DNA: TGTGCCAGCAGCCCCGGGGAGTTCAATGAGCAGTTCTTC
CDR3: CASSPGEFNEQFF

D: TRBD1
size: -
J: TRBJ1-2
V: TRBV19
DNA: TGTGCCAGTAGTTTCCCCAGGGGGACGGACTATGGCTACACCTTC
CDR3: CASSFPRGTDYGYTF

D: -
size: -
J: TRBJ1-5
V: TRBV3-1/TRBV3-2
DNA: TGTGCCAGCAGCCCTCTGGTCGAGTGCTATAGCAATCAGCCCCAGCATTTT
CDR3: CASSPLVECYSNQPQHF

D: -
size: -
J: TRBJ2-1
V: TRBV7-2
DNA: TGTGCCAGCAGCGCACGACTGAAGCCGCAAGGGGGGGATGAGCAGTTCTTC
CDR3: CASSARLKPQGGDEQFF

D: TRBD1
size: -
J: TRBJ1-1
V: TRBV6-6
DNA: TGTGCCAGCAGTGACAAGGGACAGGGGGCTGAAGCTTTCTTT
CDR3: CASSDKGQGAEAFF

D: TRBD2
size: once
J: TRBJ2-3
V: TRBV6-5
DNA: TGTGCCAGCAGTCGGACTAGCGGGCTTCCAGATACGCAGTATTTT
CDR3: CASSRTSGLPDTQYF

D: -
size: -
J: TRBJ1-1
V: TRBV14
DNA: TGTGCCAGCAGCGGGGCCAAGAACACTGAAGCTTTCTTT
CDR3: CASSGAKNTEAFF

D: -
size: -
J: TRBJ1-1
V: TRBV5-4
DNA: TGTGCCAGCAGCTTCATACAGGAGAACACTGAAGCTTTCTTT
CDR3: CASSFIQENTEAFF

D: TRBD2
size: -
J: TRBJ2-1
V: TRBV6-4
DNA: TGTGCCAGCAGCGACAATGCGGGAGGGAACTCTGAGCAGTTCTTC
CDR3: CASSDNAGGNSEQFF

D: -
size: -
J: TRBJ1-5
V: TRBV29-1
DNA: TGCAGCGTTGAAGGAACACCAAATCAGCCCCAGCATTTT
CDR3: CSVEGTPNQPQHF

D: -
size: -
J: TRBJ1-2
V: TRBV5-4
DNA: TGTGCCAGCAGCCGAATGGGAGGGGAGAGGGGCTACACCTTC
CDR3: CASSRMGGERGYTF

D: TRBD2
size: -
J: TRBJ2-1
V: TRBV5-1
DNA: TGCGCCAGCAGCTTGCAGGGGACTAGCCTGCGCCTTGAGCAGTTCTTC
CDR3: CASSLQGTSLRLEQFF

D: -
size: -
J: TRBJ2-1
V: TRBV5-4
DNA: TGTGCCAGCAGCTTGGACCTAGCCGGCTCCTACAATGAGCAGTTCTTC
CDR3: CASSLDLAGSYNEQFF

D: TRBD1
size: -
J: TRBJ2-2
V: TRBV7-2
DNA: TGTGCCAGCAGCTTAGCTGGGACAGGGTACACCGGGGAGCTGTTTTTT
CDR3: CASSLAGTGYTGELFF

D: TRBD1
size: -
J: TRBJ1-2
V: TRBV4-3
DNA: TGCGCCAGCAGCCAAGAACGGGACAGTTATGGCTACACCTTC
CDR3: CASSQERDSYGYTF

D: -
size: -
J: TRBJ2-1
V: TRBV6-5
DNA: TGTGCCAGCAGTTTCAGACAGGCCACATCCTACAATGAGCAGTTCTTC
CDR3: CASSFRQATSYNEQFF

D: -
size: -
J: TRBJ1-2
V: TRBV3-1/TRBV3-2
DNA: TGTGCCAGCAGCCGGGGGGTTTCCTATGGCTACACCTTC
CDR3: CASSRGVSYGYTF

D: TRBD1
size: -
J: TRBJ2-2
V: TRBV27
DNA: TGTGCCAGCAGTCTCGGACAGGCGACCACCGGGGAGCTGTTTTTT
CDR3: CASSLGQATTGELFF

D: -
size: -
J: TRBJ2-3
V: TRBV30
DNA: TGTGCCTGGAGTGTAGGGGGCACAGATACGCAGTATTTT
CDR3: CAWSVGGTDTQYF

D: -
size: -
J: TRBJ2-3
V: TRBV4-1
DNA: TGCGCCAGCAGCCAACACTCGGGGGTAGATACGCAGTATTTT
CDR3: CASSQHSGVDTQYF

D: -
size: -
J: TRBJ2-1
V: TRBV3-1/TRBV3-2
DNA: TGTGCCAGCAGCCAAGTTAGGGGAAACAATGAGCAGTTCTTC
CDR3: CASSQVRGNNEQFF

D: -
size: -
J: TRBJ2-1
V: TRBV9
DNA: TGTGCCAGCAGCGGACAGTCCTACAATGAGCAGTTCTTC
CDR3: CASSGQSYNEQFF

D: -
size: -
J: TRBJ2-1
V: TRBV6-5
DNA: TGTGCCAGCAGTTACGGGGGGAGCTCCTACAATGAGCAGTTCTTC
CDR3: CASSYGGSSYNEQFF

D: TRBD1
size: -
J: TRBJ1-2
V: TRBV7-2
DNA: TGTGCCAGCAGCGACCGGACAGGGGGCAACTATGGCTACACCTTC
CDR3: CASSDRTGGNYGYTF

D: -
size: -
J: TRBJ2-1
V: TRBV5-1
DNA: TGCGCCAGCAGCTCTAACAGGGCCTCCTCCTACAATGAGCAGTTCTTC
CDR3: CASSSNRASSYNEQFF

D: -
size: -
J: TRBJ1-3
V: TRBV11-3
DNA: TGTGCCAGCAGCTGGAGCTCTGGAAACACCATATATTTT
CDR3: CASSWSSGNTIYF

D: -
size: -
J: TRBJ2-1
V: TRBV6-2/TRBV6-3
DNA: TGTGCCAGCAGTTACTCGACAGACAGAGTGGATGAGAATGAGCAGTTCTTC
CDR3: CASSYSTDRVDENEQFF

D: TRBD1
size: -
J: TRBJ1-1
V: TRBV9
DNA: TGTGCCAGCAGCCCTTACAGGGGAATGAACACTGAAGCTTTCTTT
CDR3: CASSPYRGMNTEAFF

D: TRBD2
size: -
J: TRBJ2-1
V: TRBV5-1
DNA: TGCGCCAGCAGCTTGGTCGCGGGAGCTAATGAGCAGTTCTTC
CDR3: CASSLVAGANEQFF

D: TRBD1
size: -
J: TRBJ2-3
V: TRBV10-3
DNA: TGTGCCATCAGCGGGACAGGGGAATGGACAGATACGCAGTATTTT
CDR3: CAISGTGEWTDTQYF

D: -
size: -
J: TRBJ2-3
V: TRBV5-1
DNA: TGCGCCAGCAGCTACCAGTCGGGTGATACGCAGTATTTT
CDR3: CASSYQSGDTQYF

D: TRBD1
size: -
J: TRBJ1-1
V: TRBV10-3
DNA: TGTGCCACCTTAGGGACCCGGACAGGGACCTCTGATGAAGCTTTCTTT
CDR3: CATLGTRTGTSDEAFF

D: TRBD2
size: few
J: TRBJ2-1
V: TRBV9
DNA: TGTGCCAGCAGCGTAGCCTTGCGGGAGGGCGCGCGCGATGAGCAGTTCTTC
CDR3: CASSVALREGARDEQFF

D: TRBD2
size: once
J: TRBJ2-1
V: TRBV5-8
DNA: TGTGCCAGCAGCTTACTAGCGGGACACGAGCAGTTCTTC
CDR3: CASSLLAGHEQFF

D: -
size: -
J: TRBJ2-2
V: TRBV28
DNA: TGTGCCAGCAGTTTCTACGGGAGAGGGACCGGGGAGCTGTTTTTT
CDR3: CASSFYGRGTGELFF

D: TRBD1
size: -
J: TRBJ1-5
V: TRBV28
DNA: TGTGCCAGCAGTTCGGGGGACAGCAGCAATCAGCCCCAGCATTTT
CDR3: CASSSGDSSNQPQHF

D: -
size: -
J: TRBJ1-2
V: TRBV11-2
DNA: TGTGCCAGCAGCTTAGTTTTCTCCGGGCAGGGCGGTGGCTACACCTTC
CDR3: CASSLVFSGQGGGYTF

D: -
size: -
J: TRBJ1-2
V: TRBV29-1
DNA: TGCAGCGCAAGACACGAATTGAGCGGCTACACCTTC
CDR3: CSARHELSGYTF

D: -
size: -
J: TRBJ1-2
V: TRBV7-2
DNA: TGTGCCAGCAGCTCTAGGGGCATTTACTATGGCTACACCTTC
CDR3: CASSSRGIYYGYTF

D: -
size: -
J: TRBJ1-1
V: TRBV5-4
DNA: TGTGCCAGCAGCTCGCGTCGACAGGATCAGAACACTGAAGCTTTCTTT
CDR3: CASSSRRQDQNTEAFF

D: -
size: -
J: TRBJ1-3
V: TRBV6-5
DNA: TGTGCCAGCACAACCAACAGGGTCTCTGGAAACACCATATATTTT
CDR3: CASTTNRVSGNTIYF

D: -
size: -
J: TRBJ2-6
V: TRBV7-2
DNA: TGTGCCAGCAGCTTAGCGGCGGGGGACACCTCCTCGTCCGTCCTGACTTTC
CDR3: CASSLAAGDTSSSVLTF

D: -
size: -
J: TRBJ2-3
V: TRBV7-6
DNA: TGTGCCAGCAGCTCCCGGTGGGCCGGCACAGATACGCAGTATTTT
CDR3: CASSSRWAGTDTQYF

D: -
size: -
J: TRBJ1-3
V: TRBV4-3
DNA: TGCGCCAGCAGCCCCCGGGCGGGGTTCGGAAACACCATATATTTT
CDR3: CASSPRAGFGNTIYF

D: -
size: -
J: TRBJ1-2
V: TRBV10-1
DNA: TGCGCCAGCAGTGAATTGAGGGACTATGGCTACACCTTC
CDR3: CASSELRDYGYTF

D: TRBD1
size: -
J: TRBJ1-4
V: TRBV2
DNA: TGTGCCAGCAGGACCCTGGACAGGGAAAAACTGTTTTTT
CDR3: CASRTLDREKLFF

D: TRBD2
size: -
J: TRBJ2-1
V: TRBV15
DNA: TGTGCCACCAGCAACGGACTAGCGGGTAACAATGAGCAGTTCTTC
CDR3: CATSNGLAGNNEQFF

D: TRBD2
size: -
J: TRBJ2-2
V: TRBV7-2
DNA: TGTGCCAGCAGCGAGAAATCTAGCGGGACTACCGGGGAGCTGTTTTTT
CDR3: CASSEKSSGTTGELFF

D: -
size: few
J: TRBJ1-5
V: TRBV4-3
DNA: TGCGCCAGCAGCCAAGAGGCTGGACAGTCCTGGCAGCCCCAGCATTTT
CDR3: CASSQEAGQSWQPQHF

D: -
size: -
J: TRBJ1-1
V: TRBV15
DNA: TGTGCCACCAGCGTTAGGCGGAAGAACACTGAAGCTTTCTTT
CDR3: CATSVRRKNTEAFF

D: TRBD1
size: -
J: TRBJ2-3
V: TRBV6-5
DNA: TGTGCCAGCAGGAAACAGGGGATCGATACGCAGTATTTT
CDR3: CASRKQGIDTQYF

D: TRBD1
size: -
J: TRBJ1-5
V: TRBV19
DNA: TGTGCCAGTAGCCAGGGGGCGAGCAATCAGCCCCAGCATTTT
CDR3: CASSQGASNQPQHF

D: -
size: -
J: TRBJ2-1
V: TRBV6-1
DNA: TGTGCCAGCAGTGAGAACATATACAATGAGCAGTTCTTC
CDR3: CASSENIYNEQFF

D: -
size: few
J: TRBJ1-1
V: TRBV7-9
DNA: TGTGCCAGCAGCTCCACACAAATCCGGAACACTGAAGCTTTCTTT
CDR3: CASSSTQIRNTEAFF

D: -
size: -
J: TRBJ1-1
V: TRBV18
DNA: TGTGCCAGCTCGTACGGGAACACTGAAGCTTTCTTT
CDR3: CASSYGNTEAFF

D: TRBD1
size: -
J: TRBJ1-6
V: TRBV4-2
DNA: TGTGCCAGCAGCCTAAACAGGGGGAATTCACCCCTCCACTTT
CDR3: CASSLNRGNSPLHF

D: -
size: -
J: TRBJ2-6
V: TRBV4-3
DNA: TGCGCCAGCAGCCAAGACAGGGTGCGCGGGGCCAACGTCCTGACTTTC
CDR3: CASSQDRVRGANVLTF